These 22 T cell receptor beta chains came from one sample sequenced in a study of blood T cell repertoires in COVID-19 (dated by TCRdb to 2019 to 2021). Library creation used the immunoSEQ multiplex PCR assay. Drawn from immuneACCESS, this table holds only the in-frame rearrangements with V and J called that TCRdb kept. Clones are partly lost; checked studies trace under half to an unresolved V gene and leave the rest unexplained. This sample holds approximately 530,000 clones; roughly 89% were observed only once. Roughly 7.4% of the sample belongs to the ten largest clones. Sequenced input: peripheral blood. These receptors were collected from a woman in her forties or fifties with COVID-19, enrolled during active disease.

This clone has only one observation. This sequence joins TRBV6-2 or TRBV6-3 and TRBJ2-2; 7 bases are a match to TRBD1. V lost 5 bases and J lost 2; bases outside the gene matches: 5. The germline V gene encodes CDR1 MNHEY and CDR2 SVGEGT. The CDR3 spans 15 residues. This CDR3 is CASSTGTANTGELFF. In DNA form, the CDR3 reads TGTGCCAGCAGTACCGGGACAGCTAACACCGGGGAGCTGTTTTTT.

The V and J genes are TRBV5-1 and TRBJ2-5, with 7 bases identical to TRBD2. Unmatched junction bases numbered 9, after V lost 5 bases and J lost 5 bases. The CDR3 extends over 14 amino acids. The germline gives CDR1 SGHRS, CDR2 YFSETQ. CDR3: CASRPGGVLETQYF. CDR3 sequence (DNA): TGCGCCAGCAGACCGGGGGGAGTGTTGGAGACCCAGTACTTC.

About this clone itself: This sample includes further DNA sequences coding for the same CDR3. V usage is TRBV6-1 and J usage is TRBJ1-2; D may be TRBD1 (6 bases). V lost 3 bases and J lost 3, with 8 bases in between. Germline V gene lookup returns CDR1 MNHNS and CDR2 SASEGT. There are 13 residues in the CDR3. CDR3 protein: CASSENRDYGYTF. The CDR3 nucleotides are TGTGCCAGCAGTGAGAACAGGGACTATGGCTACACCTTC.

V and J are TRBV5-6 and TRBJ2-1, with D perhaps matching TRBD2 (5 bases). The germline V gene encodes CDR1 SGHDT and CDR2 YYEEEE. Between the trimmed V and J ends, which lost 4 bases and 6 bases, there was a span of 17 bases. The CDR3 length is 15 residues. DNA of the CDR3: TGTGCCAGCAGCCCGGAACGGGGAACCTCCAATGAGCAGTTCTTC. Its protein is CASSPERGTSNEQFF.

This chain uses TRBV5-5 with TRBJ1-3; tentatively, D is TRBD1 (5 bases). The length of the CDR3 is 15 residues. Trimming removed 4 bases from V and 0 bases from J, with 11 bases in between. The germline gives CDR1 SGHKS, CDR2 YYEKEE (reference sequence). The CDR3 nucleotides are TGTGCCAGCAGCACTCTAACAGGCTCTGGAAACACCATATATTTT. Its translation: CASSTLTGSGNTIYF.

This chain joins TRBV4-1 and TRBJ1-2; TRBD1 matches at 7 bases. In germline, CDR1 is MGHRA, CDR2 YSYEKL. The V gene end was trimmed by 0 bases and the J gene end by 4 bases; junction bases not matched to a gene: 5. This CDR3 has 15 residues. The CDR3 nucleotides are TGCGCCAGCAGCCAAGAGACAGGGCAACGCTATGGCTACACCTTC. Translation: CASSQETGQRYGYTF.

V gene TRBV3-1 (or the pseudogene TRBV3-2) combines with J gene TRBJ1-1; tentatively, D is TRBD1 (6 bases). The V end was cut by 3 bases, the J end by 5 bases, with 13 bases between. CDR3 length: 14 residues. The germline V gene encodes CDR1 LGHDT and CDR2 YNNKEL (reference sequence). The DNA for the CDR3 is TGTGCCAGCAGCCACCTGTTAAGGGGGACTGAAGCTTTCTTT. Translated: CASSHLLRGTEAFF.

This clone was detected only once. The gene calls are TRBV4-1 and TRBJ2-1, with 10 positions matching TRBD2. After removal of 0 bases from V and 4 bases from J, the junction contained 3 bases not matched to a gene. CDR3 size: 16 residues. Per germline, CDR1 MGHRA and CDR2 YSYEKL. CDR3 amino acids: CASSQEASGGYNEQFF. Written as DNA, the CDR3 is TGCGCCAGCAGCCAAGAAGCTAGCGGGGGATACAATGAGCAGTTCTTC.

The gene calls are TRBV29-1 and TRBJ2-1, with 14 bases fitting TRBD2. The V segment lost 6 bases and the J segment 7 bases; nucleotides outside the gene matches: 23. The CDR3 totals 20 residues. CDR1 and CDR2 (germline): SQVTM, ANQGSEA. CDR3 sequence reads: CSVEGWTSGGSEGVLNEQFF. The CDR3 DNA is TGCAGCGTGGAGGGCTGGACTAGCGGGGGGTCAGAGGGGGTTCTTAATGAGCAGTTCTTC.

The chain's CDR3 is CASSLTTEGTEAFF. The CDR3 DNA follows: TGCGCCAGCAGCTTGACCACAGAGGGCACTGAAGCTTTCTTT. V is TRBV5-1 and J is TRBJ1-1; D unclear. V lost 1 base to trimming and J lost 4 bases, with 11 bases between them. Germline CDR1 reads SGHRS; CDR2 reads YFSETQ. This CDR3 comprises 14 residues.

The V call is TRBV27, the J call TRBJ2-5; weak D call: TRBD2 (5 bases). CDR1 and CDR2 (germline): MNHEY, SMNVEV (reference sequence). CDR3 length equals 14 residues. V gave up 8 bases and J gave up 5 bases, with 18 bases separating them. The CDR3 loop is CASGRTSTGETQYF. CDR3 DNA sequence: TGTGCCAGCGGTCGAACGTCCACGGGGGAGACCCAGTACTTC.

In its sample, this clone was seen once. The rearrangement uses TRBV7-9 and TRBJ2-3; D perhaps matches TRBD2 (6 bases). Germline V CDR1 and CDR2: SEHNR, FQNEAQ (reference sequence). V lost 1 base and J lost 3, with 11 bases in between. The CDR3 sequence is 15 residues long. CDR3 nucleotide sequence: TGTGCCAGCAGCTTAGGCAGGGCGGGGACAGATACGCAGTATTTT. This codes for CASSLGRAGTDTQYF.

The rearrangement uses TRBV15 and TRBJ1-1; D gene unclear. Germline-derived CDR1 and CDR2 are LNHNV and YYDKDF (reference sequence). The CDR3 has 14 amino acids. V gave up 1 base and J gave up 3 bases, with 9 bases separating them. The CDR3 nucleotides are TGTGCCACCAGCAGAGGGGCCCCCTACACTGAAGCTTTCTTT. It yields the protein CATSRGAPYTEAFF.

The J gene is TRBJ2-1, the V gene TRBV27, with 10 bases identical to TRBD2. Germline V gene sequence: CDR1 MNHEY, CDR2 SMNVEV (reference sequence). There are 14 residues in the CDR3. V dropped 3 bases and J dropped 5; count of bases not matched to a gene: 1. Written as DNA, the CDR3 is TGTGCCAGCAGTTTCGGGACTAGCGACAATGAGCAGTTCTTC. The encoded protein is CASSFGTSDNEQFF.

This chain links TRBV6-1 with TRBJ1-6; D not resolved. Trimming shortened V by 8 bases and J by 7 bases, and 9 bases separated the two germline ends. Germline lookup yields CDR1 MNHNS and CDR2 SASEGT. The CDR3 runs to 12 residues. Here the CDR3 reads CASRGGNSPLHF. For the CDR3, the DNA is TGTGCCAGCCGGGGAGGGAATTCACCCCTCCACTTT.

The chain couples TRBV7-9 to TRBJ1-1; D is possibly TRBD1 (5 bases). Trimming removed 3 bases at V and 0 bases at J, with 8 bases between. The CDR3 has 14 residues. The germline gives CDR1 SEHNR, CDR2 FQNEAQ (reference sequence). Written as DNA, the CDR3 is TGTGCCAGCAGCTTGGCAGGGTTGAACACTGAAGCTTTCTTT. This gives the protein CASSLAGLNTEAFF.

J is TRBJ1-2 and V is TRBV19; possible D gene TRBD1, 6 bases. The V gene lost 4 bases and the J gene lost 8 bases, with 17 bases spanning the gap. The V gene's germline CDR1 is LNHDA and CDR2 SQIVND (reference sequence). This CDR3 contains 14 residues. CDR3 loop: CASSNPAGGQGYTF. The CDR3 DNA follows: TGTGCCAGTAGTAACCCTGCCGGGGGGCAAGGCTACACCTTC.

The chain has TRBV6-6 and TRBJ1-1, with 7 bases that match TRBD1. The CDR3 length is 14 residues. V lost 9 bases to trimming and J lost 2 bases; unmatched junction nucleotides: 9. Germline V gene data show CDR1 as MNHNY and CDR2 as SVGAGI (reference sequence). The DNA of the CDR3 is TGTGCCAGTTGGGACAGACGTAAAAACACTGAAGCTTTCTTT. It translates to CASWDRRKNTEAFF.

This clone was detected once. V is TRBV9 and J is TRBJ1-2; 9 positions match TRBD1. This CDR3 region has 18 residues. With V trimmed by 3 bases and J by 5 bases, 17 bases remained unmatched. The germline V gene encodes CDR1 SGDLS and CDR2 YYNGEE. The CDR3 sequence is CASSGWTGDRGIGYGYTF. CDR3 DNA sequence: TGTGCCAGCAGCGGGTGGACAGGGGACAGAGGAATAGGGTATGGCTACACCTTC.

This clone showed up just once. The chain links TRBV30 to TRBJ1-2; TRBD1 matches 8 bases. Unmatched junction bases numbered 6, after V lost 4 bases and J lost 8 bases. This CDR3 region has 12 residues. Germline CDR1 and CDR2: GTSNPN and SVGIG (reference sequence). The CDR3 nucleotides read TGTGCCTGGATTTGGGACAGGTTGGGCTACACCTTC. Translating it yields CAWIWDRLGYTF.

The chain employs TRBV5-4 and TRBJ2-7; possibly TRBD1 for D (6 bases). Trimming shortened V by 1 base and J by 2 bases, and 13 bases separated the two germline ends. There are 15 residues in the CDR3. From germline, CDR1 is SGHNT and CDR2 YYREEE (reference sequence). CDR3 sequence: CASSLSPDSTYEQYF. The CDR3 nucleotides are TGTGCCAGCAGCTTGTCCCCGGACAGTACCTACGAGCAGTACTTC.

This clone was seen a single time. This chain joins TRBV28 and TRBJ1-5, with TRBD1 as a possible D gene (5 bases). The germline gives CDR1 MDHEN, CDR2 SYDVKM. The V gene lost 2 bases and the J gene lost 12 bases, with 11 bases spanning the gap. The CDR3 runs to 12 residues. The CDR3 loop is CASSLVGGVQHF. The CDR3 nucleotides are TGTGCCAGCAGTTTAGTGGGGGGGGTCCAGCATTTT.